The TCR beta chain described here comes from a study of cytomegalovirus exposure and HLA in healthy donors. Study results and limitations: The study recorded 150 to 200 TCR beta chains that were cytomegalovirus-associated. The analysis excluded some indistinguishable V segments, including TRBV6-2 and TRBV6-3. HLA alleles showed associations with 15,000 to 20,000 TCR beta sequences in a later analysis, at a 0.05 false discovery rate.

To note about this clone: As yet, its antigen is unknown.

The PCR made use of 60 Vbeta and 13 Jbeta primers. Produced via immunoSEQ multiplex PCR; TCRdb's table is partial and in-frame only. The sample consists of around 150,000 clones, less than 10% of them appearing once. The CDR3 has 14 residues. Germline V gene sequence: CDR1 MGHRA, CDR2 YSYEKL. Trimming took off 3 bases at V and 0 bases at J, with 8 bases between the two ends. The chain joins TRBV4-1 to TRBJ1-1; D gene uncertain. This sequence originates from a male donor in good health and CMV-seronegative. Sequencing used PBMCs. The CDR3 bases are TGCGCCAGCAGCCAGGGCGCTGTGAACACTGAAGCTTTCTTT. This codes for CASSQGAVNTEAFF.